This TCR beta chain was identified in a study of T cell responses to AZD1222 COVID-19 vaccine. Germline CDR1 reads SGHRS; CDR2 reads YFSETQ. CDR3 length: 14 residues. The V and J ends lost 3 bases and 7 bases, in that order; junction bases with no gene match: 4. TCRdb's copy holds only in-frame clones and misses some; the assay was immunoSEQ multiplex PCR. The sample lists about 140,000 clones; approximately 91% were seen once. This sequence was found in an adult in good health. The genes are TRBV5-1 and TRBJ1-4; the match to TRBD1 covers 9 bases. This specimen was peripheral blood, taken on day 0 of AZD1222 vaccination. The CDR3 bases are TGCGCCAGCAGCTCAGACAGGGGGGGTGAAAAACTGTTTTTT. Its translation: CASSSDRGGEKLFF. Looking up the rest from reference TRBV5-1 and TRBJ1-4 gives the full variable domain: KAGVTQTPRYLIKTRGQQVTLSCSPISGHRSVSWYQQTPGQGLQFLFEYFSETQRNKGNFPGRFSGRQFSNSRSEMNVSTLELGDSALYLCASSSDRGGEKLFFGSGTQLSVL.